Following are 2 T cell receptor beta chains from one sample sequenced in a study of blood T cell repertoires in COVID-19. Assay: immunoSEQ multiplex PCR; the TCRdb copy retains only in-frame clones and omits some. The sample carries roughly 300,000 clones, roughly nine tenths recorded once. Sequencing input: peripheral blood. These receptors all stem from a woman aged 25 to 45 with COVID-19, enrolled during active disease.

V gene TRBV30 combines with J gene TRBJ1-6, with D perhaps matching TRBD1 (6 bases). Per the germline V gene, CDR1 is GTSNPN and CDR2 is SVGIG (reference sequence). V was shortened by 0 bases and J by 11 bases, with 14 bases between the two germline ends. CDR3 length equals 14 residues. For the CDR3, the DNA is TGTGCCTGGAGTGTACTTCAGGGGACGACACCCCTCCACTTT. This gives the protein CAWSVLQGTTPLHF.

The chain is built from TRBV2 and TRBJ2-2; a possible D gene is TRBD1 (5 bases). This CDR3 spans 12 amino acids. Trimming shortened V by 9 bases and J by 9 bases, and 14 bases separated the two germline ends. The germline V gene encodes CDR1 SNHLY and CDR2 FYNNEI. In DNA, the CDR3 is TGTGCCAGTATGCAGGGTTTGCGGGAGCTGTTTTTT. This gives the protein CASMQGLRELFF.